This T cell receptor beta chain is from a study of T cells expressing NK-cell markers. Background on the study: From sorted CD3+CD56+NKG2C+, CD3+CD56+NKG2C- and CD3+CD56-NKG2C+ T cells came the TCR beta repertoires.

One entry per CDR3 protein, without DNA, is what TCRdb gives after re-calling the 5' RACE reads. The sample's table shows 500,000 or so distinct CDR3 sequences. Per the germline V gene, CDR1 is LGHNA and CDR2 is YNFKEQ. CDR3 length: 18 residues. The receptor's source is a man between 18 and 35 years old in good health. Sample: blood T cells: a sorted CD56 or NKG2C T cell subset, CD4+ or CD8+ T cells, or bulk PBMC T cells (not recorded which). The chain recombines TRBV4-2 with TRBJ2-6; without DNA, the TCRdb call of TRBD2 cannot be checked. The CDR3 loop is CASSQVPGTVSGANVLTF.